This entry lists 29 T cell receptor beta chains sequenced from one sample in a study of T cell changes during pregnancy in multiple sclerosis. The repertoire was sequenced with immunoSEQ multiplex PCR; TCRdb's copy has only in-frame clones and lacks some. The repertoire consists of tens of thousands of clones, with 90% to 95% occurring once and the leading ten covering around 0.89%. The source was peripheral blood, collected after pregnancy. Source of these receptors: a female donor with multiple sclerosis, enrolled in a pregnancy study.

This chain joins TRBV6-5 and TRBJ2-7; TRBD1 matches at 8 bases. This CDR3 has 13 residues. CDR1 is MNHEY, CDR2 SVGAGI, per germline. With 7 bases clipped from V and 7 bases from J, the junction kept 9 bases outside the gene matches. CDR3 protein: CASKDRVLEEQYF. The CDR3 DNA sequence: TGTGCCAGCAAGGACAGGGTCCTGGAAGAGCAGTACTTC.

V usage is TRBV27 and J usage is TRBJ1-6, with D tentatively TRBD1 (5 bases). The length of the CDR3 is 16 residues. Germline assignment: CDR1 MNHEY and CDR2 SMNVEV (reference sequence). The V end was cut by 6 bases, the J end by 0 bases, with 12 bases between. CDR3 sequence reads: CASSLQAFSYNSPLHF. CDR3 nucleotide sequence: TGTGCCAGCAGCCTACAGGCTTTCTCCTATAATTCACCCCTCCACTTT.

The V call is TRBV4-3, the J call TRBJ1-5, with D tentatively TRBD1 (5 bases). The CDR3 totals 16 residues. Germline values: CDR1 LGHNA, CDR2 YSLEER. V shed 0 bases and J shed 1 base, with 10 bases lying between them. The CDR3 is CASSQDAGGSNQPQHF. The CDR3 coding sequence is TGCGCCAGCAGCCAAGATGCGGGGGGAAGCAATCAGCCCCAGCATTTT.

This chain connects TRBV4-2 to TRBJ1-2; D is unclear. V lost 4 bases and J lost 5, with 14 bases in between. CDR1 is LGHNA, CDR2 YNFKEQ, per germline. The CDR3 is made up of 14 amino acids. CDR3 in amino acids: CASSPTRGSYGYTF. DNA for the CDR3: TGTGCCAGCAGCCCAACACGAGGGAGTTATGGCTACACCTTC.

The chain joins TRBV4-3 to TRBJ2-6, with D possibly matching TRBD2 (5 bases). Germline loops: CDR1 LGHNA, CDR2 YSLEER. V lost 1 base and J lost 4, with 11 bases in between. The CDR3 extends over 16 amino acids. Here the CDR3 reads CASSQVRASGANVLTF. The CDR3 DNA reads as TGCGCCAGCAGCCAAGTGAGGGCTAGCGGGGCCAACGTCCTGACTTTC.

The CDR3 is CASSMGWKGQETQYF. The CDR3 DNA reads as TGTGCCAGTAGTATGGGGTGGAAGGGGCAAGAGACCCAGTACTTC. The chain couples TRBV19 to TRBJ2-5; possibly TRBD1 for D (5 bases). Trimming pared 3 bases from V and 2 bases from J, leaving 13 bases between. Germline assignment: CDR1 LNHDA and CDR2 SQIVND (reference sequence). The CDR3 loop spans 15 amino acids.

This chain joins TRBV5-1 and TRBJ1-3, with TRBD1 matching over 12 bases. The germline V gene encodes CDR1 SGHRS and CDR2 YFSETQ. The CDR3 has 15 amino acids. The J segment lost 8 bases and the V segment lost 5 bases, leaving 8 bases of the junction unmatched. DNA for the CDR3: TGCGCCAGCAGACCCTTGGGACAGGGGGCTGACACCATATATTTT. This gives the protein CASRPLGQGADTIYF. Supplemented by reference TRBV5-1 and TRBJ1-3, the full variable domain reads KAGVTQTPRYLIKTRGQQVTLSCSPISGHRSVSWYQQTPGQGLQFLFEYFSETQRNKGNFPGRFSGRQFSNSRSEMNVSTLELGDSALYLCASRPLGQGADTIYFGEGSWLTVV.

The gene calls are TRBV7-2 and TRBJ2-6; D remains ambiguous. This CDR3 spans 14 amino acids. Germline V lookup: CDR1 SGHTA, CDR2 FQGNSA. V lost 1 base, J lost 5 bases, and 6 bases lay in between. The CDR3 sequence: CASSLEPRANVLTF. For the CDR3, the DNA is TGTGCCAGCAGCTTAGAGCCACGGGCCAACGTCCTGACTTTC.

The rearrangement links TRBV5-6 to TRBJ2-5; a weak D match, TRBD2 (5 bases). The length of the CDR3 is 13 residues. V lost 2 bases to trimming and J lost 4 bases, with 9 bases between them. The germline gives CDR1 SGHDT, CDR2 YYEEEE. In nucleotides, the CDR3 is TGTGCCAGCAGCTTCTTCGGGGTAGAGACCCAGTACTTC. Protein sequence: CASSFFGVETQYF.

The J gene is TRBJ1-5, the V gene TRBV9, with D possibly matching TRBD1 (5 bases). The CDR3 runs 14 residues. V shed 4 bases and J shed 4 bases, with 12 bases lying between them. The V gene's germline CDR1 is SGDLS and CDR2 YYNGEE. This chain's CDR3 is CASSWGGVNQPQHF. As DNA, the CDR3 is TGTGCCAGCAGCTGGGGGGGAGTTAATCAGCCCCAGCATTTT. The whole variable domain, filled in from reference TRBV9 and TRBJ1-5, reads DSGVTQTPKHLITATGQRVTLRCSPRSGDLSVYWYQQSLDQGLQFLIQYYNGEERAKGNILERFSAQQFPDLHSELNLSSLELGDSALYFCASSWGGVNQPQHFGDGTRLSIL.

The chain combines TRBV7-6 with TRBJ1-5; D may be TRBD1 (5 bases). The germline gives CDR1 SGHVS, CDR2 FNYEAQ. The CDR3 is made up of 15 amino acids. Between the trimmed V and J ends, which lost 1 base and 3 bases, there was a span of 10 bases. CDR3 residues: CASSLVDSNNQPQHF. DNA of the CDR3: TGTGCCAGCAGCTTAGTAGACAGTAACAATCAGCCCCAGCATTTT.

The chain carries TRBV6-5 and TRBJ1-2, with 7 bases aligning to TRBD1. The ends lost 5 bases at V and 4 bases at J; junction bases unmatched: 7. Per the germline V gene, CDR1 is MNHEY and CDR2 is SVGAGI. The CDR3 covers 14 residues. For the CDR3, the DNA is TGTGCCAGCAGTCCGACAGGGAATTTCTATGGCTACACCTTC. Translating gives CASSPTGNFYGYTF.

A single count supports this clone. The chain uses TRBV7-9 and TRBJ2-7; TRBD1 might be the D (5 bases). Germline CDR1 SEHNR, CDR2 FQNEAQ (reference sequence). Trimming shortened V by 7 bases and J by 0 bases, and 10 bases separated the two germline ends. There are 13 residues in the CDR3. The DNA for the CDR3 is TGTGCCAGCAACGACAGAGGCTCCTACGAGCAGTACTTC. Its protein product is CASNDRGSYEQYF.

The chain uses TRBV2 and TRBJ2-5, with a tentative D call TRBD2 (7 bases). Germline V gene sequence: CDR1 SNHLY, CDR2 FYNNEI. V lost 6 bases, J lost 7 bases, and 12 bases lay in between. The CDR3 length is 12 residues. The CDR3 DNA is TGTGCCAGCAGGGGAGGGGGAAGGACCCAGTACTTC. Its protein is CASRGGGRTQYF.

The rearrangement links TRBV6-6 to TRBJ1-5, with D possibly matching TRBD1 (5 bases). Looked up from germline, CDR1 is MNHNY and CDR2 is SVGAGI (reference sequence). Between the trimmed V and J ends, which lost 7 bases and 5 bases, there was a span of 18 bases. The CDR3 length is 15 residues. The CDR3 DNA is TGTGCCAGCATCCCCGGAAGTACGGGGGATCAGCCCCAGCATTTT. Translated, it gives CASIPGSTGDQPQHF.

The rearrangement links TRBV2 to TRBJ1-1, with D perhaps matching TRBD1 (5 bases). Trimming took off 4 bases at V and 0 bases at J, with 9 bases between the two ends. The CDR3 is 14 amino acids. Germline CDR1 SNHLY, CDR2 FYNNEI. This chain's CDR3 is CASSGQGMNTEAFF. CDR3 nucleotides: TGTGCCAGCAGTGGGCAGGGCATGAACACTGAAGCTTTCTTT. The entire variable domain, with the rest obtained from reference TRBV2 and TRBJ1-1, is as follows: EPEVTQTPSHQVTQMGQEVILRCVPISNHLYFYWYRQILGQKVEFLVSFYNNEISEKSEIFDDQFSVERPDGSNFTLKIRSTKLEDSAMYFCASSGQGMNTEAFFGQGTRLTVV.

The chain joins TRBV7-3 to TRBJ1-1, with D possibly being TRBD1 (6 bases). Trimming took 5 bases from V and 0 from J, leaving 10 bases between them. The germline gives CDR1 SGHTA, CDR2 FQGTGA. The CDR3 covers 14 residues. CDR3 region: CASSLGQLNTEAFF. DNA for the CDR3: TGTGCCAGCAGCCTTGGACAGCTGAACACTGAAGCTTTCTTT.

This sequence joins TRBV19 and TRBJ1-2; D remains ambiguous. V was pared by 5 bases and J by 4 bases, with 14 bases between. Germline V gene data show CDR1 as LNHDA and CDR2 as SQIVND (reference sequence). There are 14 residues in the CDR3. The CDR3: CASSQQTSLYGYTF. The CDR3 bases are TGTGCCAGTAGTCAACAGACATCCCTCTATGGCTACACCTTC.

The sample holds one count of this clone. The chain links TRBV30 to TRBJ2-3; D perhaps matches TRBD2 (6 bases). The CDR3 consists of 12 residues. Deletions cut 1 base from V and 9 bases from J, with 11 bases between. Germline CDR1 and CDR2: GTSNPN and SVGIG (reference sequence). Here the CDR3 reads CAWSELRGTQYF. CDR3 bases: TGTGCCTGGAGTGAACTGCGGGGCACGCAGTATTTT.

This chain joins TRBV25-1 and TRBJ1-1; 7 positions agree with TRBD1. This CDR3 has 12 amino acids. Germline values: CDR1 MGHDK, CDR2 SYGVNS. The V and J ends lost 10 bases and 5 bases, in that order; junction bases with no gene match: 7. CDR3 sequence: CATSGTATEAFF. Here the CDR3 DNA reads TGTGCCACCTCCGGGACAGCTACTGAAGCTTTCTTT. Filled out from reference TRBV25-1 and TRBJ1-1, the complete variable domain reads EADIYQTPRYLVIGTGKKITLECSQTMGHDKMYWYQQDPGMELHLIHYSYGVNSTEKGDLSSESTVSRIRTEHFPLTLESARPSHTSQYLCATSGTATEAFFGQGTRLTVV.

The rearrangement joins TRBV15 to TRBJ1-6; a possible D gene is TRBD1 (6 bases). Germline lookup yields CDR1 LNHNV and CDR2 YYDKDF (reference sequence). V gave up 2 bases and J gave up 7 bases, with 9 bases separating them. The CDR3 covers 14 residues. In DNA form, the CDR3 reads TGTGCCACCAGCAGACAGGGGTCGAATTCACCCCTCCACTTT. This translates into CATSRQGSNSPLHF.

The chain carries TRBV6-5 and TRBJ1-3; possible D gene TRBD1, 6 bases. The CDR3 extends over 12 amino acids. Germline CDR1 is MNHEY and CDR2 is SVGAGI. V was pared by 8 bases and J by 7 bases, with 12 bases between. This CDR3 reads CASGTGRNTIYF. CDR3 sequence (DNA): TGTGCCAGCGGAACAGGGCGTAACACCATATATTTT.

The CDR3 DNA sequence: TGTGCCAGCAGTATGGGGGGGGGTCTCGATACGCAGTATTTT. It translates to CASSMGGGLDTQYF. The V and J genes are TRBV5-4 and TRBJ2-3; 7 bases are shared with TRBD2. Looked up from germline, CDR1 is SGHNT and CDR2 is YYREEE (reference sequence). Losses at the gene ends were 5 bases for V and 6 bases for J; bases not matched to a gene: 9. The CDR3 length is 14 residues.

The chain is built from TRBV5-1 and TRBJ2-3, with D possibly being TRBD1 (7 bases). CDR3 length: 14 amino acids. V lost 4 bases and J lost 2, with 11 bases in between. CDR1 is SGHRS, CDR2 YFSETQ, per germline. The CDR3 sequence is CASSAGQLTDTQYF. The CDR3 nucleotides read TGCGCCAGCAGCGCGGGACAGCTCACAGATACGCAGTATTTT.

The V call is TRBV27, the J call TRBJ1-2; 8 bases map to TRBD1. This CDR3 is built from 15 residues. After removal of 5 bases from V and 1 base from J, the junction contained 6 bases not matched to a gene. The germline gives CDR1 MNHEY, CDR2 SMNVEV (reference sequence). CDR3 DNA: TGTGCCAGCAGTAGCCCCGACAGGGGTAACTATGGCTACACCTTC. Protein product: CASSSPDRGNYGYTF.

The CDR3 bases are TGTGCCAGTCAGAGGGCAGTTAGCAATCAGCCCCAGCATTTT. Protein product: CASQRAVSNQPQHF. The rearrangement uses TRBV5-8 and TRBJ1-5, with D unclear. CDR1 is SGHTS, CDR2 YDEGEE, per germline. V was cut by 8 bases and J by 0 bases, with 12 bases left in between. The CDR3 spans 14 residues.

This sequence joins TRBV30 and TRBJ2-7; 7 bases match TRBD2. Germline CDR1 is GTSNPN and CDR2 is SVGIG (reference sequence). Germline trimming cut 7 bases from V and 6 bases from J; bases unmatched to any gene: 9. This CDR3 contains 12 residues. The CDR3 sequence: CAFRGGRVEQYF. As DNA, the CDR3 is TGTGCCTTTAGGGGAGGGAGGGTCGAGCAGTACTTC.

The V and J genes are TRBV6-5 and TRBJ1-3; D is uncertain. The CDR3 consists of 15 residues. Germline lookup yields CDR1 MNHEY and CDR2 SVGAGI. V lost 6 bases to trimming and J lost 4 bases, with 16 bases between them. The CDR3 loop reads CASRRDSGSGNTIYF. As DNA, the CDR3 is TGTGCCAGCAGACGCGACTCGGGGTCCGGAAACACCATATATTTT.

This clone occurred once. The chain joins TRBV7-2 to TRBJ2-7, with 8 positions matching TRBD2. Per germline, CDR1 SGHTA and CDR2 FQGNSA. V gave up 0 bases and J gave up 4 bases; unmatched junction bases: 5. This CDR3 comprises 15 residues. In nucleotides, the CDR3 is TGTGCCAGCAGCTTAGCGCAGGCGGGGGGTTACGAGCAGTACTTC. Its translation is CASSLAQAGGYEQYF.